The 29 T cell receptor beta chains listed next were all sequenced from one sample in a study of T cell responses to AZD1222 COVID-19 vaccine. This table comes from immunoSEQ multiplex PCR, and its TCRdb copy is limited to in-frame clones, with some not included. The table lists tens of thousands of clones, 60% to 85% of them singletons. Sequencing used peripheral blood, obtained on day 0 of AZD1222 vaccination. Source of these receptors: an adult in good health.

The V gene is TRBV24-1, the J gene TRBJ2-1; D remains unclear. Germline CDR1 and CDR2: KGHDR and SFDVKD. V gave up 7 bases and J gave up 15 bases, with 15 bases separating them. This CDR3 comprises 11 residues. The CDR3 loop is CATRAASDWFF. The CDR3 DNA sequence: TGTGCCACCAGGGCGGCTAGTGATTGGTTCTTC.

This clone came up a few times. The V gene is TRBV7-2, the J gene TRBJ2-1; 7 bases are shared with TRBD2. Germline V gene data show CDR1 as SGHTA and CDR2 as FQGNSA. V was pared by 3 bases and J by 1 base, with 0 bases of the junction left unmatched. This CDR3 is 14 amino acids long. The CDR3 region has the DNA TGTGCCAGCAGCTTCGGGGGGTCCTACAATGAGCAGTTCTTC. It translates to CASSFGGSYNEQFF.

This rearrangement joins TRBV23-1 to TRBJ2-1; D call uncertain. TRBV23-1 is an open reading frame whose function is uncertain. V dropped 2 bases and J dropped 1 base, with 27 bases sitting between them. The CDR3 runs 21 residues. The CDR3 bases are TGCGCCAGCAGTCAAGTAAGGATTAGTCTATTAATTAATTCGTCCTACAATGAGCAGTTCTTC. Protein sequence: CASSQVRISLLINSSYNEQFF.

The chain couples TRBV6-2 or TRBV6-3 to TRBJ1-5, with 9 bases aligning to TRBD1. This CDR3 is 16 amino acids long. CDR1 and CDR2 (germline): MNHEY, SVGEGT. V trimming: 6 bases; J trimming: 1 base; junction bases outside the gene matches: 7. CDR3 sequence: CASSPGTGRSNQPQHF. The CDR3 nucleotides are TGTGCCAGCAGCCCCGGGACAGGGAGGAGCAATCAGCCCCAGCATTTT.

A few counts support this clone. The chain couples TRBV7-6 to TRBJ1-2; D call uncertain. Germline V lookup: CDR1 SGHVS, CDR2 FNYEAQ. Trimming cost V 2 bases and J 1 base, with 8 bases left between them. This CDR3 has 14 residues. The CDR3 DNA reads TGTGCCAGCAGCTTATCCCCGGGTAACTATGGCTACACCTTC. It codes for CASSLSPGNYGYTF. Based on the CDR3 plus reference TRBV7-6 and TRBJ1-2, the full variable domain is GAGVSQSPRYKVTKRGQDVALRCDPISGHVSLYWYRQALGQGPEFLTYFNYEAQQDKSGLPNDRFSAERPEGSISTLTIQRTEQRDSAMYRCASSLSPGNYGYTFGSGTRLTVV.

The genes are TRBV11-2 and TRBJ2-7; TRBD2 is a possible D gene (5 bases). Deletions cut 2 bases from V and 0 bases from J, with 20 bases between. The CDR3 extends over 18 amino acids. The germline CDR1 and CDR2 sequences are SGHAT and FQNNGV. The CDR3 region has the DNA TGTGCCAGCAGCTTATCGAGAGGGTGGGCGCCCGCCTCCTACGAGCAGTACTTC. Its translation is CASSLSRGWAPASYEQYF.

This clone was seen only a few times. The chain is built from TRBV14 and TRBJ2-5; D not certain. The CDR3 has 11 residues. Germline V gene data show CDR1 as SGHDN and CDR2 as FVKESK. V was trimmed by 5 bases and J by 3 bases, leaving 4 bases between them. CDR3 sequence: CASSLEETQYF. The CDR3 region has the DNA TGTGCCAGCAGCTTAGAAGAGACCCAGTACTTC.

The J gene is TRBJ1-4, the V gene TRBV28; no clear D. V shed 7 bases and J shed 3 bases, with 15 bases lying between them. The CDR3 sequence is 15 residues long. The germline CDR1 and CDR2 sequences are MDHEN and SYDVKM. The CDR3 bases are TGTGCCAGCACCCCCCCTGGGCGGTCTAATGAAAAACTGTTTTTT. Amino acids: CASTPPGRSNEKLFF.

The CDR3 sequence is CASSPLGQGSYEQYF. In DNA, the CDR3 is TGTGCCAGCTCACCGTTGGGACAGGGCTCCTACGAGCAGTACTTC. The chain has TRBV18 and TRBJ2-7; 9 positions agree with TRBD1. Germline CDR1 reads KGHSH; CDR2 reads LQKENI. This CDR3 spans 15 amino acids. V shed 3 bases and J 0 bases; nucleotides not matched to a gene: 3.

The chain's CDR3 is CASSVQQDEQFF. The CDR3 DNA reads as TGCGCCAGCAGCGTCCAACAGGATGAGCAGTTCTTC. J is TRBJ2-1 and V is TRBV5-1, with a tentative D call TRBD1 (5 bases). The V gene lost 4 bases and the J gene lost 8 bases, with 10 bases spanning the gap. The CDR3 loop spans 12 amino acids. The germline V gene encodes CDR1 SGHRS and CDR2 YFSETQ.

The chain recombines TRBV6-6 with TRBJ1-1; TRBD1 agrees at 9 bases. This CDR3 is 18 amino acids long. J gave up 1 base and V 5 bases, and 14 bases lay outside the gene matches. In germline, CDR1 is MNHNY, CDR2 SVGAGI (reference sequence). DNA for the CDR3: TGTGCCAGCAGTCGAGGGAGAACAGGGGGCCTCGCGAACACTGAAGCTTTCTTT. This codes for CASSRGRTGGLANTEAFF.

V is TRBV5-1 and J is TRBJ2-2; 11 positions agree with TRBD1. CDR1 and CDR2 from the germline V gene are SGHRS and YFSETQ. Trimming at V came to 4 bases and at J to 7 bases, leaving 9 bases not matched to a gene. This CDR3 spans 16 amino acids. CDR3 residues: CASSPGQGAWDGELFF. In DNA form, the CDR3 reads TGCGCCAGCAGCCCAGGACAGGGGGCATGGGACGGGGAGCTGTTTTTT.

The chain has TRBV6-5 and TRBJ2-1; either TRBD1 or TRBD2 may supply D (5 bases each). There are 12 residues in the CDR3. The V gene's germline CDR1 is MNHEY and CDR2 SVGAGI. Trimming took 10 bases from V and 7 from J, leaving 14 bases between them. The CDR3 nucleotides read TGTGCCACCAGGTTGTGGGGGAATGAGCAGTTCTTC. It is translated as CATRLWGNEQFF.

This clone came up a few times. V gene TRBV5-1 combines with J gene TRBJ2-7, with D possibly being TRBD2 (5 bases). The V end was cut by 4 bases, the J end by 6 bases, with 20 bases between. The CDR3 is made up of 15 amino acids. Per the germline V gene, CDR1 is SGHRS and CDR2 is YFSETQ. The CDR3 loop reads CASSVSPTAAGEQYF. In DNA, the CDR3 is TGCGCCAGCAGCGTAAGTCCGACGGCGGCGGGCGAGCAGTACTTC. The full variable domain, completed using reference TRBV5-1 and TRBJ2-7, is KAGVTQTPRYLIKTRGQQVTLSCSPISGHRSVSWYQQTPGQGLQFLFEYFSETQRNKGNFPGRFSGRQFSNSRSEMNVSTLELGDSALYLCASSVSPTAAGEQYFGPGTRLTVT.

The V and J genes are TRBV5-1 and TRBJ2-7, with 8 bases identical to TRBD1. This CDR3 region has 14 residues. Trimming cost V 7 bases and J 1 base; bases outside gene matches: 7. From germline, CDR1 is SGHRS and CDR2 YFSETQ. The CDR3 reads CASDPGGASYEQYF. CDR3 DNA: TGCGCCAGCGACCCAGGGGGCGCTTCCTACGAGCAGTACTTC.

The chain employs TRBV2 and TRBJ2-7; 8 nucleotides align to TRBD2. Germline CDR1 and CDR2: SNHLY and FYNNEI. The V and J ends lost 7 bases and 4 bases, in that order; junction bases with no gene match: 9. The CDR3 sequence is 14 residues long. The chain's CDR3 is CASTLAGNQYEQYF. The DNA for the CDR3 is TGTGCCAGCACCTTAGCGGGAAACCAATACGAGCAGTACTTC.

The chain uses TRBV2 and TRBJ2-1; 9 bases are a match to TRBD2. The V and J ends lost 4 bases and 7 bases, in that order; junction bases with no gene match: 11. The CDR3 totals 16 residues. Germline V gene lookup returns CDR1 SNHLY and CDR2 FYNNEI. Here the CDR3 reads CASSGSQREDWNEQFF. The CDR3, as DNA: TGTGCCAGCAGTGGTTCACAGCGGGAGGATTGGAATGAGCAGTTCTTC. The whole variable domain, remainder taken from reference TRBV2 and TRBJ2-1, is EPEVTQTPSHQVTQMGQEVILRCVPISNHLYFYWYRQILGQKVEFLVSFYNNEISEKSEIFDDQFSVERPDGSNFTLKIRSTKLEDSAMYFCASSGSQREDWNEQFFGPGTRLTVL.

The chain combines TRBV6-5 with TRBJ1-5, with TRBD1 as a possible D gene (5 bases). Per germline, CDR1 MNHEY and CDR2 SVGAGI. This CDR3 is built from 16 residues. The germline V and J ends were trimmed by 0 bases and 3 bases, with 12 bases remaining between them. CDR3: CASSYSGWGNNQPQHF. DNA of the CDR3: TGTGCCAGCAGTTACTCGGGATGGGGGAACAATCAGCCCCAGCATTTT.

This chain joins TRBV29-1 and TRBJ2-3, with 9 nucleotides matching TRBD2. V was pared by 4 bases and J by 6 bases, with 2 bases of the junction left unmatched. Germline V gene sequence: CDR1 SQVTM, CDR2 ANQGSEA. CDR3 length: 12 amino acids. The CDR3 DNA is TGCAGCGTTGGGCTAGCGGGGGATACGCAGTATTTT. It specifies CSVGLAGDTQYF.

The chain recombines TRBV2 with TRBJ1-4; perhaps TRBD1 as D (5 bases). Germline V lookup: CDR1 SNHLY, CDR2 FYNNEI. The CDR3 is 14 residues long. Trimming pared 8 bases from V and 0 bases from J, leaving 10 bases between. The CDR3 region has the DNA TGTGCCAGCCGGGGGGTATCAACTAATGAAAAACTGTTTTTT. This encodes CASRGVSTNEKLFF.

V usage is TRBV19 and J usage is TRBJ2-1; D not certain. The V and J ends lost 6 bases and 8 bases respectively, with 11 bases between them. Germline CDR1 LNHDA, CDR2 SQIVND (reference sequence). The length of the CDR3 is 12 residues. CDR3 sequence (DNA): TGTGCCAGTAGCCCCAGGCGAGATGAGCAGTTCTTC. Residues: CASSPRRDEQFF. Together with reference TRBV19 and TRBJ2-1, the CDR3 gives the full variable domain: DGGITQSPKYLFRKEGQNVTLSCEQNLNHDAMYWYRQDPGQGLRLIYYSQIVNDFQKGDIAEGYSVSREKKESFPLTVTSAQKNPTAFYLCASSPRRDEQFFGPGTRLTVL.

The gene calls are TRBV6-5 and TRBJ1-1; 7 nucleotides align to TRBD1. Trimming at V came to 6 bases and at J to 8 bases, leaving 6 bases not matched to a gene. The CDR3 has 12 residues. The germline V gene has CDR1 MNHEY and CDR2 SVGAGI. This chain's CDR3 is CASRAGTAEAFF. The CDR3 coding sequence is TGTGCCAGCAGAGCCGGGACAGCAGAAGCTTTCTTT.

J is TRBJ2-7 and V is TRBV11-2, with unresolved D. V was trimmed by 1 base and J by 3 bases, leaving 10 bases between them. Germline V gene lookup returns CDR1 SGHAT and CDR2 FQNNGV. The CDR3 contains 14 residues. In DNA form, the CDR3 reads TGTGCCAGCAGCTTAGCCCCGGGTGTCTACGAGCAGTACTTC. The encoded protein is CASSLAPGVYEQYF.

This chain joins TRBV30 and TRBJ1-2; TRBD1 is a possible D gene (5 bases). From germline, CDR1 is GTSNPN and CDR2 SVGIG (reference sequence). This CDR3 spans 15 amino acids. V dropped 0 bases and J dropped 2 bases, with 13 bases sitting between them. The chain's CDR3 is CAWSVRGPLNYGYTF. The CDR3 nucleotides read TGTGCCTGGAGTGTGAGGGGCCCCCTAAACTATGGCTACACCTTC.

This chain links TRBV28 with TRBJ1-4; 9 nucleotides match TRBD1. The CDR3 sequence is 16 residues long. V lost 5 bases and J lost 0; bases outside the gene matches: 4. The germline V gene has CDR1 MDHEN and CDR2 SYDVKM. Written as DNA, the CDR3 is TGTGCCAGCAGTCCGGGACAGGGAGCAACTAATGAAAAACTGTTTTTT. Encoded protein: CASSPGQGATNEKLFF.

The rearrangement links TRBV9 to TRBJ1-6, with a weak D call TRBD1 (5 bases). The V end was cut by 0 bases, the J end by 8 bases, with 9 bases between. In germline, CDR1 is SGDLS, CDR2 YYNGEE. The CDR3 covers 14 residues. CDR3 region: CASSVDDRYSPLHF. CDR3 sequence (DNA): TGTGCCAGCAGCGTAGATGACAGATATTCACCCCTCCACTTT.

Only a few counts were recorded for this clone. The genes are TRBV19 and TRBJ1-6, with TRBD1 matching over 7 bases. The CDR3 covers 15 residues. Germline trimming cut 6 bases from V and 0 bases from J; bases unmatched to any gene: 2. CDR1 is LNHDA and CDR2 is SQIVND in the germline V gene (reference sequence). DNA of the CDR3: TGTGCCAGTAGACAGGGGAGCTCCTATAATTCACCCCTCCACTTT. Translated: CASRQGSSYNSPLHF.

V gene TRBV5-1 combines with J gene TRBJ2-5; TRBD1 agrees at 7 bases. V lost 0 bases to trimming and J lost 2 bases; unmatched junction nucleotides: 1. The CDR3 loop spans 14 amino acids. CDR1 and CDR2 from the germline V gene are SGHRS and YFSETQ. The CDR3 is CASSLAGQQETQYF. The CDR3 DNA reads as TGCGCCAGCAGCTTGGCGGGACAGCAAGAGACCCAGTACTTC.

This chain connects TRBV7-6 to TRBJ1-4, with no clear D. CDR3 length: 15 residues. The V end was cut by 5 bases, the J end by 5 bases, with 15 bases between. CDR1 SGHVS and CDR2 FNYEAQ come from the germline V gene. CDR3 DNA sequence: TGTGCCAGCAGCCCACAAACCGGGAAGAATGAAAAACTGTTTTTT. Translated: CASSPQTGKNEKLFF.